A single sample is the source of the 32 T cell receptor beta chains below, sequenced in a study of OX40 agonist ivuxolimab in advanced cancers. The assay was immunoSEQ multiplex PCR, and TCRdb's table has in-frame clones only and misses some. Here the sample spans around 11,000 clones, roughly three quarters being singletons. The sequenced sample was CD4+ or CD8+ T cells sorted from blood, obtained in a trial of the OX40 agonist ivuxolimab. These receptors originate from an adult with an advanced solid tumor such as melanoma, head and neck, liver or kidney cancer.

Remarks on this clone: In the same sample, other DNA sequences code for this CDR3. The chain carries TRBV2 and TRBJ1-1; D perhaps matches TRBD1 (6 bases). CDR1 SNHLY and CDR2 FYNNEI come from the germline V gene. The CDR3 length is 12 residues. The germline V and J ends were trimmed by 6 bases and 5 bases, with 10 bases remaining between them. CDR3 in DNA: TGTGCCAGCAGCTTGCAGGGGACTGAAGCTTTCTTT. Protein: CASSLQGTEAFF.

The chain uses TRBV5-5 and TRBJ2-5, with TRBD2 matching over 10 bases. The CDR3 contains 16 residues. The germline V gene has CDR1 SGHKS and CDR2 YYEKEE (reference sequence). J was trimmed by 0 bases and V by 3 bases; bases with no gene match: 5. DNA for the CDR3: TGTGCCAGCAGCTCCCAACTAGCGGGGTACCAAGAGACCCAGTACTTC. This codes for CASSSQLAGYQETQYF.

The genes are TRBV6-5 and TRBJ1-3; 8 positions match TRBD1. V lost 5 bases to trimming and J lost 16 bases; unmatched junction nucleotides: 13. CDR3 size: 13 residues. Per the germline V gene, CDR1 is MNHEY and CDR2 is SVGAGI. CDR3 residues: CASSEGGQVPSYF. The DNA of the CDR3 is TGTGCCAGCAGTGAGGGGGGACAGGTGCCATCGTATTTT.

The chain is built from TRBV29-1 and TRBJ1-2, with 10 bases that match TRBD1. Per the germline V gene, CDR1 is SQVTM and CDR2 is ANQGSEA. There are 13 residues in the CDR3. The V and J ends lost 7 bases and 5 bases, in that order; junction bases with no gene match: 7. CDR3 nucleotides: TGCAGCGCGCGACAGGGGGCGGGTTATGGCTACACCTTC. It yields the protein CSARQGAGYGYTF.

The genes are TRBV7-9 and TRBJ2-7, with D possibly TRBD1 on 6 matching bases. This CDR3 has 17 residues. Trimming left V 0 bases short and J 0 bases short, with 15 bases between. Germline V CDR1 and CDR2: SEHNR, FQNEAQ (reference sequence). Here the CDR3 reads CASSLAPGHSSSYEQYF. CDR3 sequence (DNA): TGTGCCAGCAGCTTAGCACCGGGACATTCGAGCTCCTACGAGCAGTACTTC.

The rearrangement links TRBV5-1 to TRBJ2-2; 8 nucleotides agree with TRBD2. Looked up from germline, CDR1 is SGHRS and CDR2 is YFSETQ. Trimming at V came to 2 bases and at J to 4 bases, leaving 19 bases not matched to a gene. The CDR3 extends over 20 amino acids. The chain's CDR3 is CASSFGGALSGAAGTGELFF. In nucleotides, the CDR3 is TGCGCCAGCAGCTTCGGGGGGGCGCTGAGCGGGGCCGCGGGCACCGGGGAGCTGTTTTTT.

This chain joins TRBV11-2 and TRBJ2-1; 7 nucleotides align to TRBD1. V trimming: 1 base; J trimming: 0 bases; junction bases outside the gene matches: 9. This CDR3 has 18 residues. Germline V gene sequence: CDR1 SGHAT, CDR2 FQNNGV. Here the CDR3 reads CASSLAPAGGHSYNEQFF. As DNA, the CDR3 is TGTGCCAGCAGCTTAGCACCCGCAGGGGGTCACTCCTACAATGAGCAGTTCTTC. Based on the CDR3 plus reference TRBV11-2 and TRBJ2-1, the full variable domain is EAGVAQSPRYKIIEKRQSVAFWCNPISGHATLYWYQQILGQGPKLLIQFQNNGVVDDSQLPKDRFSAERLKGVDSTLKIQPAKLEDSAVYLCASSLAPAGGHSYNEQFFGPGTRLTVL.

This clone was detected only a few times. The chain couples TRBV7-9 to TRBJ2-1; D is possibly TRBD2 (7 bases). Trimming stripped 5 bases from V and 5 bases from J, with 16 bases between. Germline V lookup: CDR1 SEHNR, CDR2 FQNEAQ (reference sequence). The CDR3 covers 15 residues. The CDR3 sequence is CASSPWGGSDNEQFF. As DNA, the CDR3 is TGTGCCAGCAGCCCCTGGGGGGGCAGCGACAATGAGCAGTTCTTC. The full variable domain, its missing parts supplied by reference TRBV7-9 and TRBJ2-1, is DTGVSQNPRHKITKRGQNVTFRCDPISEHNRLYWYRQTLGQGPEFLTYFQNEAQLEKSRLLSDRFSAERPKGSFSTLEIQRTEQGDSAMYLCASSPWGGSDNEQFFGPGTRLTVL.

This clone has only a few counts. V and J are TRBV6-4 and TRBJ2-1; D may match TRBD1 or TRBD2 (5 bases each). Germline V gene sequence: CDR1 MRHNA, CDR2 SNTAGT. The CDR3 runs 16 residues. Trimming pared 1 base from V and 4 bases from J, leaving 14 bases between. The CDR3 sequence: CASSDFGTESYNEQFF. The CDR3 nucleotides are TGTGCCAGCAGTGACTTTGGGACGGAGAGTTACAATGAGCAGTTCTTC.

The J gene is TRBJ2-5, the V gene TRBV29-1; D remains unclear. Germline V gene lookup returns CDR1 SQVTM and CDR2 ANQGSEA. V lost 0 bases and J lost 5, with 7 bases in between. CDR3 length equals 12 residues. CDR3 DNA: TGCAGCGTTGAAGACGGAGAGGAGACCCAGTACTTC. It yields the protein CSVEDGEETQYF.

The V call is TRBV4-1, the J call TRBJ2-7; possibly TRBD1 for D (6 bases). This CDR3 is built from 13 residues. The ends were cut back, 5 bases at V and 0 bases at J, with 8 bases in the middle. Germline assignment: CDR1 MGHRA and CDR2 YSYEKL. The CDR3 coding sequence is TGCGCCAGCAGCTACAGGGACTCCTACGAGCAGTACTTC. It is translated as CASSYRDSYEQYF.

By share of the sample, this clone is medium-sized. The sample carries other DNA sequences with the same CDR3. CDR3 in amino acids: CASSEGTEQETQYF. The CDR3 DNA reads as TGTGCCAGCAGTGAAGGCACAGAGCAAGAGACCCAGTACTTC. The genes are TRBV2 and TRBJ2-5; D remains ambiguous. Germline V lookup: CDR1 SNHLY, CDR2 FYNNEI. The CDR3 is 14 residues long. V lost 1 base to trimming and J lost 2 bases, with 8 bases between them. The variable domain in full, with the rest retrieved from reference TRBV2 and TRBJ2-5, is EPEVTQTPSHQVTQMGQEVILRCVPISNHLYFYWYRQILGQKVEFLVSFYNNEISEKSEIFDDQFSVERPDGSNFTLKIRSTKLEDSAMYFCASSEGTEQETQYFGPGTRLLVL.

The chain is built from TRBV5-4 and TRBJ2-7, with TRBD1 matching 7 bases. V gave up 4 bases and J gave up 1 base; unmatched junction bases: 5. The CDR3 runs to 14 residues. Germline assignment: CDR1 SGHNT and CDR2 YYREEE (reference sequence). The CDR3 sequence: CASSPQDRSYEQYF. The DNA for the CDR3 is TGTGCCAGCAGCCCGCAGGACAGGTCCTACGAGCAGTACTTC.

The J gene is TRBJ1-5, the V gene TRBV27; no firm D call. Per the germline V gene, CDR1 is MNHEY and CDR2 is SMNVEV (reference sequence). There are 14 residues in the CDR3. Trimming cost V 5 bases and J 0 bases, with 8 bases left between them. The CDR3 region is CASSPEVSNQPQHF. DNA for the CDR3: TGTGCCAGCAGTCCGGAAGTTAGCAATCAGCCCCAGCATTTT.

This clone was counted once. The chain couples TRBV7-8 to TRBJ2-7; no definite D call. Looked up from germline, CDR1 is SGHVS and CDR2 is FQNEAQ. V was clipped by 3 bases and J by 0 bases, with 12 bases between them. The CDR3 is 15 amino acids. For the CDR3, the DNA is TGTGCCAGCAGCTTGCGGAGCGCTTTCTCCTACGAGCAGTACTTC. As protein: CASSLRSAFSYEQYF.

The gene calls are TRBV7-9 and TRBJ1-2; a possible D gene is TRBD1 (6 bases). Germline V gives CDR1 SEHNR, CDR2 FQNEAQ (reference sequence). The CDR3 runs 13 residues. Trimming left V 4 bases short and J 6 bases short, with 12 bases between. In DNA form, the CDR3 reads TGTGCCAGCAGCTCCGGGACACCCAATGGCTACACCTTC. Translation gives CASSSGTPNGYTF.

J is TRBJ2-7 and V is TRBV4-1; D is unclear. Germline V gene sequence: CDR1 MGHRA, CDR2 YSYEKL. Trimming took 1 base from V and 6 from J, leaving 10 bases between them. The CDR3 loop spans 13 amino acids. CDR3 protein: CASSQVIFSEQYF. The DNA of the CDR3 is TGCGCCAGCAGCCAAGTAATCTTCTCCGAGCAGTACTTC.

Only one count was recorded for this clone. The chain carries TRBV14 and TRBJ2-5; tentative D call: TRBD1 (6 bases). Between the trimmed V and J ends, which lost 0 bases and 5 bases, there was a span of 16 bases. Germline V CDR1 and CDR2: SGHDN, FVKESK. The CDR3 totals 16 residues. This CDR3 is CASSQEGLGQRETQYF. The CDR3 region has the DNA TGTGCCAGCAGCCAAGAAGGACTCGGACAGCGTGAGACCCAGTACTTC. The full variable domain, rest sourced from reference TRBV14 and TRBJ2-5, is EAGVTQFPSHSVIEKGQTVTLRCDPISGHDNLYWYRRVMGKEIKFLLHFVKESKQDESGMPNNRFLAERTGGTYSTLKVQPAELEDSGVYFCASSQEGLGQRETQYFGPGTRLLVL.

This rearrangement joins TRBV5-1 to TRBJ2-7, with TRBD1 matching over 7 bases. CDR1 is SGHRS, CDR2 YFSETQ, per germline. Losses at the gene ends were 5 bases for V and 0 bases for J; bases not matched to a gene: 2. The CDR3 loop spans 13 amino acids. CDR3 sequence (DNA): TGCGCCAGCAGGGCAGGGGGCTCCTACGAGCAGTACTTC. Its protein is CASRAGGSYEQYF.

The chain combines TRBV6-1 with TRBJ1-2; TRBD1 might be the D (6 bases). CDR1 MNHNS and CDR2 SASEGT come from the germline V gene. The CDR3 runs to 18 residues. Deletions cut 3 bases from V and 2 bases from J, with 22 bases between. The CDR3 loop reads CASSDFLYSGTPNYGYTF. The DNA for the CDR3 is TGTGCCAGCAGTGATTTCCTTTATAGCGGGACACCGAACTATGGCTACACCTTC.

A word on this clone: Its ends do not fully match the called genes, so a read error is possible. The rearrangement links TRBV7-7 to TRBJ2-2, with 8 bases aligning to TRBD1. Germline CDR1 SSHAT, CDR2 FNYEAQ (reference sequence). The CDR3 extends over 15 amino acids. The CDR3 sequence is CASSGGTGGTGELFF. In DNA, the CDR3 is TGTGCTAGCAGCGGCGGGACAGGTGGCACCGGGGAGCTGTTTTTT.

CDR3 nucleotides: TGCGCCAGCAGCTCGGACAGGCTTGGCTACACCTTC. Its translation is CASSSDRLGYTF. The genes are TRBV5-1 and TRBJ1-2; 7 positions match TRBD1. CDR1 SGHRS and CDR2 YFSETQ come from the germline V gene. This CDR3 contains 12 residues. The V segment lost 3 bases and the J segment 7 bases; nucleotides outside the gene matches: 3.

The V call is TRBV6-5, the J call TRBJ2-1, with a weak D call TRBD1 (5 bases). This CDR3 contains 15 residues. V lost 5 bases to trimming and J lost 2 bases, with 13 bases between them. The germline CDR1 and CDR2 sequences are MNHEY and SVGAGI. CDR3: CASSLFQGAYNEQFF. CDR3 nucleotides: TGTGCCAGCAGTCTCTTCCAGGGTGCCTACAATGAGCAGTTCTTC.

The J gene is TRBJ1-1, the V gene TRBV4-1; D may be TRBD1 (5 bases). The CDR3 spans 18 residues. The V end was cut by 5 bases, the J end by 0 bases, with 22 bases between. Per the germline V gene, CDR1 is MGHRA and CDR2 is YSYEKL. CDR3 amino acids: CASSARQSLPPLNTEAFF. CDR3 bases: TGCGCCAGCAGCGCTAGACAGAGCCTTCCACCCCTGAACACTGAAGCTTTCTTT.

There are a few counts of this clone. This chain links TRBV4-1 with TRBJ1-1; tentative D call: TRBD1 (5 bases). In germline, CDR1 is MGHRA, CDR2 YSYEKL. The CDR3 covers 12 residues. V gave up 8 bases and J gave up 1 base, with 8 bases separating them. Here the CDR3 DNA reads TGCGCCAGCTTCGGGGCGAACACTGAAGCTTTCTTT. Translating gives CASFGANTEAFF.

This chain uses TRBV18 with TRBJ2-2, with 11 nucleotides matching TRBD1. The CDR3 has 15 amino acids. With V trimmed by 3 bases and J by 4 bases, 1 base remained unmatched. The germline V gene encodes CDR1 KGHSH and CDR2 LQKENI. DNA of the CDR3: TGTGCCAGCTCACCGGACAGGGGGCGCACCGGGGAGCTGTTTTTT. Translation gives CASSPDRGRTGELFF. Supplemented by reference TRBV18 and TRBJ2-2, the full variable domain reads NAGVMQNPRHLVRRRGQEARLRCSPMKGHSHVYWYRQLPEEGLKFMVYLQKENIIDESGMPKERFSAEFPKEGPSILRIQQVVRGDSAAYFCASSPDRGRTGELFFGEGSRLTVL.

This chain uses TRBV9 with TRBJ2-3; D may be TRBD2 (5 bases). This CDR3 comprises 14 residues. Per germline, CDR1 SGDLS and CDR2 YYNGEE. Trimming shortened V by 0 bases and J by 4 bases, and 9 bases separated the two germline ends. CDR3 sequence: CASSVAGSADTQYF. The CDR3, as DNA: TGTGCCAGCAGCGTAGCGGGTAGCGCAGATACGCAGTATTTT.

This clone was seen only a few times. The chain uses TRBV5-8 and TRBJ1-2, with D possibly being TRBD1 (6 bases). In germline, CDR1 is SGHTS, CDR2 YDEGEE. The CDR3 is 17 amino acids. Trimming left V 1 base short and J 2 bases short, with 18 bases between. In DNA, the CDR3 is TGTGCCAGCAGCTTGTTCGGGACATGGGAATGGAACTATGGCTACACCTTC. This encodes CASSLFGTWEWNYGYTF.

The gene calls are TRBV9 and TRBJ1-1; possibly TRBD1 for D (5 bases). V dropped 0 bases and J dropped 7 bases, with 10 bases sitting between them. The CDR3 loop spans 13 amino acids. Germline loops: CDR1 SGDLS, CDR2 YYNGEE. CDR3 nucleotides: TGTGCCAGCAGCGTAGGGGGCATTGGTGAAGCTTTCTTT. Protein: CASSVGGIGEAFF.

The rearrangement uses TRBV11-2 and TRBJ2-1, with 9 positions matching TRBD2. The CDR3 has 15 amino acids. Trimming at V came to 1 base and at J to 8 bases, leaving 6 bases not matched to a gene. The germline gives CDR1 SGHAT, CDR2 FQNNGV. The CDR3 reads CASSLVAGARYEQFF. In DNA, the CDR3 is TGTGCCAGCAGCTTAGTAGCGGGGGCCAGGTATGAGCAGTTCTTC.

In DNA form, the CDR3 reads TGCGCCAGCAGCTGGGGACAGGGCGAACCTGAAGCTTTCTTT. Protein: CASSWGQGEPEAFF. V gene TRBV4-1 combines with J gene TRBJ1-1; 9 bases fit TRBD1. The CDR3 is made up of 14 amino acids. Germline V gene data show CDR1 as MGHRA and CDR2 as YSYEKL. After removal of 5 bases from V and 6 bases from J, the junction contained 7 bases not matched to a gene.

The chain employs TRBV5-4 and TRBJ2-1, with a tentative D call TRBD2 (6 bases). CDR1 SGHNT and CDR2 YYREEE come from the germline V gene (reference sequence). This CDR3 comprises 14 residues. With 3 bases removed from V and 3 bases from J, the gap between germline ends came to 10 bases. In nucleotides, the CDR3 is TGTGCCAGCAGCTCGGGACTGGACTACAATGAGCAGTTCTTC. Its translation is CASSSGLDYNEQFF. The full variable domain, rest sourced from reference TRBV5-4 and TRBJ2-1, is ETGVTQSPTHLIKTRGQQVTLRCSSQSGHNTVSWYQQALGQGPQFIFQYYREEENGRGNFPPRFSGLQFPNYSSELNVNALELDDSALYLCASSSGLDYNEQFFGPGTRLTVL.